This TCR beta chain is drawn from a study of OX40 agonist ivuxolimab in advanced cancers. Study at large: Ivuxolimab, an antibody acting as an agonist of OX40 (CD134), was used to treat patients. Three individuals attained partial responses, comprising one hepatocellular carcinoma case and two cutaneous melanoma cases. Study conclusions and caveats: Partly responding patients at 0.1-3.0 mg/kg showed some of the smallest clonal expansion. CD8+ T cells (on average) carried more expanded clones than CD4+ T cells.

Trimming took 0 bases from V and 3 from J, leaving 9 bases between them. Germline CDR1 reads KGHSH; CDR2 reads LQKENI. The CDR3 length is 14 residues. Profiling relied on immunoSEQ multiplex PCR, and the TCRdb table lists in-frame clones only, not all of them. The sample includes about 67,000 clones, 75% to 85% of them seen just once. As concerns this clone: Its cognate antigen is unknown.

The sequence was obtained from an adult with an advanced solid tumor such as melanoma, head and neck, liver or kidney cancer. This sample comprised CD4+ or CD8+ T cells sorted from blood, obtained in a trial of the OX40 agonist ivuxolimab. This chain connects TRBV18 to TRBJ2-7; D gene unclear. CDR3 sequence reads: CASSPPGKNYEQYF. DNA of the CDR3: TGTGCCAGCTCACCACCAGGCAAAAACTACGAGCAGTACTTC.